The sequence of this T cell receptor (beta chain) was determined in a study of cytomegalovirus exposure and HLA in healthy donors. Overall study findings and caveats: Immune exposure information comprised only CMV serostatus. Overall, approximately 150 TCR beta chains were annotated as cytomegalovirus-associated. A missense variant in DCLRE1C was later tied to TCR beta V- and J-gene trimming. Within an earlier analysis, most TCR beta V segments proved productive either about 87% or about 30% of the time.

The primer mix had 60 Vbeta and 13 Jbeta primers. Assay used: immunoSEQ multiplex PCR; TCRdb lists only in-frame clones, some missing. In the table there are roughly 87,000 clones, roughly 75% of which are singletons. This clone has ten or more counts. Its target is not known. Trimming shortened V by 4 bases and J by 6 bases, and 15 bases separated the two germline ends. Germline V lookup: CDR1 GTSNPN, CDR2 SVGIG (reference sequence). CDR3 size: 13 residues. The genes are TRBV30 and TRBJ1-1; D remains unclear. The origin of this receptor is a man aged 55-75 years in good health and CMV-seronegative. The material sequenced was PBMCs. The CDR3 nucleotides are TGTGCCTGGACCGATGATGGCGGGGCTGAAGCTTTCTTT. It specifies CAWTDDGGAEAFF. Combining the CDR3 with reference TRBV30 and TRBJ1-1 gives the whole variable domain SQTIHQWPATLVQPVGSPLSLECTVEGTSNPNLYWYRQAAGRGLQLLFYSVGIGQISSEVPQNLSASRPQDRQFILSSKKLLLSDSGFYLCAWTDDGGAEAFFGQGTRLTVV.